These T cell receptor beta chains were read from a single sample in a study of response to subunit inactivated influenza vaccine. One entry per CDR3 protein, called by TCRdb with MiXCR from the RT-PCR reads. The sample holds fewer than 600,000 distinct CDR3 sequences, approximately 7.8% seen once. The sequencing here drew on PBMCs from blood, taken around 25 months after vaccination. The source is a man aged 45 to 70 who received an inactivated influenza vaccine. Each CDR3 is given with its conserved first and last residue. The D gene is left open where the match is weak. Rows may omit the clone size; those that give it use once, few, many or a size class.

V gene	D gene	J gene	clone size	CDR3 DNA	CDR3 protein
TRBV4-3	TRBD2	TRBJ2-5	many	TGCGCCAGCAGCCAAGATAGACTAGCGGGAGTGGAGACCCAGTACTTC	CASSQDRLAGVETQYF
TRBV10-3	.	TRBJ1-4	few	TGTGCCATCAGTGAGACACAGGCTGGGGGGAAACTGTTTTTT	CAISETQAGGKLFF
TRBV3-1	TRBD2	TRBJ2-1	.	TGTGCCAGCAGCCAGGTAGGCGGGAGAGCCCTCAATGAGCAGTTCTTC	CASSQVGGRALNEQFF
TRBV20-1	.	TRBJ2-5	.	TGCAGTGCTAGAGATGTCAAGGGCGAGACCCAGTACTTC	CSARDVKGETQYF
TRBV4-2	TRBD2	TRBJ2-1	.	TGTGCCAGCAGCCAAGATCACGGGACTAGCTACCTAAATGAGCAGTTCTTC	CASSQDHGTSYLNEQFF
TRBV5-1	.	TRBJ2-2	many	TGCGCCAGCAGCAGGACTGATAACACCGGGGAGCTGTTTTTT	CASSRTDNTGELFF
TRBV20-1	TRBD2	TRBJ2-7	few	TGCAGTGCTAGACGCCCCCCGACTAGCGGGAAGACCTACGAGCAGTACTTC	CSARRPPTSGKTYEQYF
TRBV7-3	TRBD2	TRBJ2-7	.	TGTGCCAGCAGCTTAAGGGAGGGAATCTACGAGCAGTACTTC	CASSLREGIYEQYF
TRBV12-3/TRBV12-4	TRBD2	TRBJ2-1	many	TGTGCCAGCAGTTTATCGGGAGGAGGCTATGAGCAGTTCTTC	CASSLSGGGYEQFF
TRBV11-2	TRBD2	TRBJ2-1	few	TGTGCCAGCAGCTTGACCGGGACTAGCTCCACTGAGCAGTTCTTC	CASSLTGTSSTEQFF
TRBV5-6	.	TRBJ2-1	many	TGTGCCAGCAGCTTGGTCGGAGGGGAGGTCTACAATGAGCAGTTCTTC	CASSLVGGEVYNEQFF
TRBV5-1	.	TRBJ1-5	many	TGCGCCAGCAGCTTGGGTCGGGGGCAGCCCCAGCATTTT	CASSLGRGQPQHF
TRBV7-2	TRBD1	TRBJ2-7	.	TGTGCCAGCAGCCAACGACAGGGAATCTACGAGCAGTACTTC	CASSQRQGIYEQYF
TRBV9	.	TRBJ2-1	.	TGTGCCAGCAGCGTAGGCGGTTACTCCTACAATGAGCAGTTCTTC	CASSVGGYSYNEQFF
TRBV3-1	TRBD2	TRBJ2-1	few	TGTGCCAGCAGCCAAGTTCCTAGCGGGGTATACAATGAGCAGTTCTTC	CASSQVPSGVYNEQFF
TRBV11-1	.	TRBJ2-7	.	TGTGCCAGCAGCAATCAAGGAGGTCAGGGCCCGAGAACCTACGAGCAGTACTTC	CASSNQGGQGPRTYEQYF
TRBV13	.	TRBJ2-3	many	TGTGCCAGCAGCTTTTTACGGGGGCTTACCACAGATACGCAGTATTTT	CASSFLRGLTTDTQYF
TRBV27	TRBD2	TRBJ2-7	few	TGTGCCAGCAGTAGTAGCGGGGGTCCTAGCTCCTACGAGCAGTACTTC	CASSSSGGPSSYEQYF
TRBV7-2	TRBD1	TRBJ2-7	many	TGTGCCAGCAGCTCGGTGACAGGGGGCTACGAGCAGTACTTC	CASSSVTGGYEQYF
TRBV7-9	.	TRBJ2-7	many	TGTGCCAGCAGCGACGCACGGGCTCGCCCCTACGAGCAGTACTTC	CASSDARARPYEQYF
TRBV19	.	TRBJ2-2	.	TGTGCCAGTAGTATAGGCGGGGTAGCCGGGGAGCTGTTTTTT	CASSIGGVAGELFF
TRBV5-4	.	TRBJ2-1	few	TGTGCCAGCAGCGGTTTCGAGCGGAACTCCTACAATGAGCAGTTCTTC	CASSGFERNSYNEQFF
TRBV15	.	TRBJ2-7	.	TGTGCCACCAGCAGGGAAAAAACAGGGAGCGAGCAGTACTTC	CATSREKTGSEQYF
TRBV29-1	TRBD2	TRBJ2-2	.	TGCAGCGTTGAGCTCCGGCGGGGGGGCGCGAACACCGGGGAGCTGTTTTTT	CSVELRRGGANTGELFF
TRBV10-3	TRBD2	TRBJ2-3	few	TGTGCCATCAGTGTCTCTGTTTTCGGGGGGACCACAGATACGCAGTATTTT	CAISVSVFGGTTDTQYF
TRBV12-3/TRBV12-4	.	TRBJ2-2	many	TGTGCCAGCAGTTTGCCCCTTTTCGGGGAGCTGTTTTTT	CASSLPLFGELFF
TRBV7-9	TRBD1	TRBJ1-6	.	TGTGCCAGCAGCTTCGGGACAGGTGCCAATTCACCCCTCCACTTT	CASSFGTGANSPLHF
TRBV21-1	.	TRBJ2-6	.	.	CASSKVKVAGGANVLTF
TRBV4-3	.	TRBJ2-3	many	TGCGCCAGCACCATCCAGGGCACAGATACGCAGTATTTT	CASTIQGTDTQYF
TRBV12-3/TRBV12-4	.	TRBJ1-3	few	TGTGCCAGCGGGACTTTGGGAGGAAACACCATATATTTT	CASGTLGGNTIYF
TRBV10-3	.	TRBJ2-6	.	TGTGCCATCCTCAGGGGTGGGGCCAACGTCCTGACTTTC	CAILRGGANVLTF